Sequencing of this TCR beta chain was carried out in a study of memory CD4+ T cells and cytomegalovirus serostatus. Single viable CD3+CD4+CD8-CD45RO+ cells were sorted as the memory CD4+ T cells. CMV serostatus came from serum IgG against pp150, pp28, p38, p52. This CDR3 comprises 14 residues. V was trimmed by 2 bases and J by 6 bases, leaving 11 bases between them. Germline CDR1 and CDR2: SGHRS and YFSETQ. Points from the study as a whole: The CMV-associated TCR signature appears largely within the CD4+ memory repertoire. Of roughly 180 reported CMV TCRbeta sequences, around 62 were found in memory CD4+ repertoires. CMV serostatus prediction reached median AUC approximately 0.95, or 0.91 with US-trained model.

Here immunoSEQ multiplex PCR was the method, and the copy in TCRdb shows in-frame clones only, minus some. Of around 88,000 clones detected, roughly 80% appear once; the ten largest clones hold 3.6%. With regard to this clone: Its specificity is unknown.

The source of this sequence is an adult in good health and CMV-seropositive. Material for sequencing was memory CD4+ T cells from blood. The chain recombines TRBV5-1 with TRBJ1-4; D not resolved. The CDR3 loop reads CASSLKWRDEKLFF. CDR3 DNA: TGCGCCAGCAGCTTAAAGTGGAGAGATGAAAAACTGTTTTTT.